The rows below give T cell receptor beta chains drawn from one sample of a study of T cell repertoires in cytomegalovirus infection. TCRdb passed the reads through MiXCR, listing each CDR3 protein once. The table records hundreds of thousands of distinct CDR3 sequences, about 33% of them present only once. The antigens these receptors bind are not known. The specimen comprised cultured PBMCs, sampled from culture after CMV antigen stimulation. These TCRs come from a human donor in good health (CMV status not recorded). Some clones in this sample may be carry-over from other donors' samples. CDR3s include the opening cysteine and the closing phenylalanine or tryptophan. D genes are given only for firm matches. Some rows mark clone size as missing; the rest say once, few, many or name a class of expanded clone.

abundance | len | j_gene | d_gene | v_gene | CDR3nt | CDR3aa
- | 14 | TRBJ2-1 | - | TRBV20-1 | TGCAGCCCTTTAGGGGGACCCTCCTACAATGAGCAGTTCTTC | CSPLGGPSYNEQFF
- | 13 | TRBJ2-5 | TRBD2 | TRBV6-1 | TGTGCCAGCAGCCTAACTAGCGCTAAGACCCAGTACTTC | CASSLTSAKTQYF
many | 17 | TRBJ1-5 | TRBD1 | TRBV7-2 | TGTGCCAGCAGCTCCAGTTACAGGGGTTATAGCAATCAGCCCCAGCATTTT | CASSSSYRGYSNQPQHF
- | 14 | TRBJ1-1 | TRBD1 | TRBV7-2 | TGTGCCAGCAGCTCAATACAGGGGGCGGGGGAAGCTTTCTTT | CASSSIQGAGEAFF
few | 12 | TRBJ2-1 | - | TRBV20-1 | TGCAGTGCCACGACGGACAGCAATGAGCAGTTCTTC | CSATTDSNEQFF
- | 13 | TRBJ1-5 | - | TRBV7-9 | TGTGCCAGCAGCACCCCCGGGGGAAAGCCCCAGCATTTT | CASSTPGGKPQHF
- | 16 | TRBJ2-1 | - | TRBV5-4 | TGTGCCAGCAGCGTTTCCTACAGGAGCTCCTACAATGAGCAGTTCTTC | CASSVSYRSSYNEQFF
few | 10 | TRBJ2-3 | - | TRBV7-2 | TGTGCCAGCCGGGCAGATACGCAGTATTTT | CASRADTQYF
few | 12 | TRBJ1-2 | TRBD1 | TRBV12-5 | TGTGCTAGTGCCTCAGGGGGTCAGGGCTACACCTTC | CASASGGQGYTF
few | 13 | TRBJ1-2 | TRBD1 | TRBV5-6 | TGTGCCAGCAGCTCAGGGGGGTCTGATGGCTACACCTTC | CASSSGGSDGYTF
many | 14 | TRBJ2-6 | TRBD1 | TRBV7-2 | TGTGCCAGCAGCACCCGACAGGGTATAAACGTCCTGACTTTC | CASSTRQGINVLTF
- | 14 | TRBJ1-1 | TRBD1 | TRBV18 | TGTGCCAGCTCACCGAGGGGGCTGAGCACTGAAGCTTTCTTT | CASSPRGLSTEAFF
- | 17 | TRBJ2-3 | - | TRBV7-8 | TGTGCCAGCAGCTTACCCCGGGACGGACCTAGCACAGATACGCAGTATTTT | CASSLPRDGPSTDTQYF
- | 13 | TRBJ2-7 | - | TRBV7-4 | TGTGCCAGCAGCCCCCCCGGTTGGGGAGAGAGGTACTTC | CASSPPGWGERYF
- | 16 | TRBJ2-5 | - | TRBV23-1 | TGCGCCAGCACTCCGAAGCTCCGGGACGGGCGGAAGACCCAGTACTTC | CASTPKLRDGRKTQYF
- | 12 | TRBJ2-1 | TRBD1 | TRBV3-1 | TGTGCCAGCAGCCAAGGGAACAGGGGGCAGTTCTTC | CASSQGNRGQFF
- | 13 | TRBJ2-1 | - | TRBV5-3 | TGTGCCAGCAGCTTCGGAGCCCCCGGGGAGCAGTTCTTC | CASSFGAPGEQFF
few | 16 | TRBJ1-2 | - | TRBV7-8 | TGTGCCAGCACCAAAAACCGGGAATCGAGTAACTATGGCTACACCTTC | CASTKNRESSNYGYTF
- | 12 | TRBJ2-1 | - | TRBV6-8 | TGTGCCAGCAGTACCCGACCGAATGAGCAGTTCTTC | CASSTRPNEQFF